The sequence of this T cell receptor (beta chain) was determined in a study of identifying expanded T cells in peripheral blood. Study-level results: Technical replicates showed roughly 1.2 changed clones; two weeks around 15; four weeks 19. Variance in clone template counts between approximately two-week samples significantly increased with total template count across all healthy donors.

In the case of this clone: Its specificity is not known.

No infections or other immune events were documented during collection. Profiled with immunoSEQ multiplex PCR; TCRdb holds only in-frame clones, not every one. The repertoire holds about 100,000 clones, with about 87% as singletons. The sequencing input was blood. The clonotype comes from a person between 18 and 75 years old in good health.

Written as DNA, the CDR3 is TGCAGCGTTGAATCTCAAACTGAAGCTTTCTTT. It is translated as CSVESQTEAFF. This sequence joins TRBV29-1 and TRBJ1-1, with D unresolved. Deletions cut 2 bases from V and 5 bases from J, with 6 bases between. The CDR3 loop spans 11 amino acids. The germline CDR1 and CDR2 sequences are SQVTM and ANQGSEA.